This record covers a single T cell receptor beta chain. Its specificity is unknown. The data were taken from a study of cytomegalovirus exposure and HLA in healthy donors. The CDR3 covers 15 residues. V dropped 6 bases and J dropped 4 bases, with 18 bases sitting between them. Germline assignment: CDR1 MDHEN and CDR2 SYDVKM. Profiled with immunoSEQ multiplex PCR; TCRdb holds only in-frame clones, not every one. The table has about 150,000 clones, roughly 91% seen once; the top ten hold 3.3%. Notes on the study in general: Reportedly, cytomegalovirus status was diagnosed with high sensitivity and specificity. Specificity for CMV antigens was confirmed in vitro for a few of the CMV-associated chains.

The V gene is TRBV28, the J gene TRBJ1-1, with TRBD1 as a possible D gene (5 bases). Sequenced sample: PBMCs. This sequence originates from a woman aged 18-30 years in good health and CMV-seropositive. CDR3 protein: CASSPRTPVGTEAFF. As DNA, the CDR3 is TGTGCCAGCAGCCCCCGGACACCTGTGGGCACTGAAGCTTTCTTT. Based on the CDR3 plus reference TRBV28 and TRBJ1-1, the full variable domain is DVKVTQSSRYLVKRTGEKVFLECVQDMDHENMFWYRQDPGLGLRLIYFSYDVKMKEKGDIPEGYSVSREKKERFSLILESASTNQTSMYLCASSPRTPVGTEAFFGQGTRLTVV.